These 22 T cell receptor beta chains were all obtained from the same sample, sequenced in a study of cytomegalovirus exposure and HLA in healthy donors. PCR was performed using 60 Vbeta and 13 Jbeta primers. The protocol was immunoSEQ multiplex PCR, while the TCRdb copy is restricted to in-frame clones and leaves out a portion. The sample lists about 120,000 clones; 70% to 85% were seen once. The specimen was PBMCs. Source of these receptors: a man aged 30 to 39 in good health and CMV-seropositive.

This rearrangement joins TRBV10-3 to TRBJ2-7; maybe TRBD1 (6 bases). Germline CDR1 is ENHRY and CDR2 is SYGVKD. This CDR3 is built from 13 residues. V was shortened by 0 bases and J by 4 bases, with 7 bases between the two germline ends. The CDR3 DNA is TGTGCCATCAGTGAGTCGAGGGGGTACGAGCAGTACTTC. Translating gives CAISESRGYEQYF.

The V gene is TRBV6-1, the J gene TRBJ2-3; a weak D match, TRBD1 (7 bases). The CDR3 consists of 14 residues. Germline V CDR1 and CDR2: MNHNS, SASEGT. V lost 6 bases, J lost 3 bases, and 13 bases lay in between. The CDR3 sequence: CASSHAGGTDTQYF. The CDR3 DNA is TGTGCCAGCAGCCACGCAGGGGGGACAGATACGCAGTATTTT.

As for this clone: One junction end does not reproduce the germline sequence, and a read error may be involved. V usage is TRBV5-5 and J usage is TRBJ1-4, with no clear D. The CDR3 consists of 15 residues. The V gene's germline CDR1 is SGHKS and CDR2 YYEKEE (reference sequence). CDR3 sequence reads: CASTLQLATNEKLFF. The CDR3 DNA is TGTGCCAGCACCTTGCAGCTAGCAACTAATGAAAAACTGTTTTTT.

This clone has only a few counts. This rearrangement joins TRBV19 to TRBJ2-2, with no clear D. The CDR3 totals 13 residues. Germline CDR1 reads LNHDA; CDR2 reads SQIVND (reference sequence). Trimming removed 6 bases at V and 6 bases at J, with 11 bases between. The CDR3 here is CASRGLPSGELFF. CDR3 sequence (DNA): TGTGCCAGTAGGGGCCTTCCTTCCGGGGAGCTGTTTTTT.

The V and J genes are TRBV19 and TRBJ2-2; tentative D call: TRBD1 (6 bases). With 6 bases removed from V and 3 bases from J, the gap between germline ends came to 11 bases. Per the germline V gene, CDR1 is LNHDA and CDR2 is SQIVND (reference sequence). The CDR3 has 14 amino acids. The CDR3 DNA is TGTGCCAGTAGGGGGGCCTTATACACCGGGGAGCTGTTTTTT. Translation gives CASRGALYTGELFF. The full variable domain, in which reference TRBV19 and TRBJ2-2 provide the parts outside the CDR3, is DGGITQSPKYLFRKEGQNVTLSCEQNLNHDAMYWYRQDPGQGLRLIYYSQIVNDFQKGDIAEGYSVSREKKESFPLTVTSAQKNPTAFYLCASRGALYTGELFFGEGSRLTVL.

The rearrangement links TRBV6-5 to TRBJ1-2; 11 bases map to TRBD1. The CDR3 loop spans 14 amino acids. The V gene end was trimmed by 4 bases and the J gene end by 4 bases; junction bases not matched to a gene: 2. Germline lookup yields CDR1 MNHEY and CDR2 SVGAGI. DNA for the CDR3: TGTGCCAGCAGTTGGGGACAGGGGGGCTATGGCTACACCTTC. Its translation is CASSWGQGGYGYTF.

CDR3 coding DNA: TGTGCCAGTATGGGGGGGAACACTGAAGCTTTCTTT. Translated: CASMGGNTEAFF. The chain uses TRBV19 and TRBJ1-1; D might be TRBD1 (5 bases). The germline V and J ends were trimmed by 7 bases and 1 base, with 7 bases remaining between them. Germline V CDR1 and CDR2: LNHDA, SQIVND (reference sequence). The CDR3 covers 12 residues.

The chain recombines TRBV29-1 with TRBJ2-3; 9 bases are a match to TRBD1. The CDR3 runs to 16 residues. After removal of 6 bases from V and 1 base from J, the junction contained 11 bases not matched to a gene. Germline V gene data show CDR1 as SQVTM and CDR2 as ANQGSEA. The CDR3 region has the DNA TGCAGCGTACGAAATACAGGGGGCTATGGCACAGATACGCAGTATTTT. Protein sequence: CSVRNTGGYGTDTQYF.

The chain joins TRBV9 to TRBJ2-7, with unresolved D. V was trimmed by 0 bases and J by 2 bases, leaving 6 bases between them. This CDR3 contains 13 residues. Germline CDR1 reads SGDLS; CDR2 reads YYNGEE. Here the CDR3 DNA reads TGTGCCAGCAGCGTAGACCTAACCTACGAGCAGTACTTC. Protein product: CASSVDLTYEQYF.

The chain employs TRBV5-1 and TRBJ2-1; 8 nucleotides agree with TRBD2. CDR1 SGHRS and CDR2 YFSETQ come from the germline V gene. The CDR3 runs to 16 residues. V lost 4 bases and J lost 0; bases outside the gene matches: 6. This CDR3 reads CASSPMTSVSYNEQFF. The CDR3 DNA follows: TGCGCCAGCAGCCCCATGACTAGCGTCTCCTACAATGAGCAGTTCTTC.

CDR3 sequence: CASSKQGGLQNQPQHF. DNA of the CDR3: TGTGCCAGTAGTAAACAGGGAGGGCTCCAGAATCAGCCCCAGCATTTT. V gene TRBV19 combines with J gene TRBJ1-5; possibly TRBD1 for D (6 bases). Trimming took 4 bases from V and 4 from J, leaving 17 bases between them. Germline values: CDR1 LNHDA, CDR2 SQIVND (reference sequence). CDR3 length: 16 amino acids.

V gene TRBV5-6 combines with J gene TRBJ2-5; D unresolved. The V gene lost 0 bases and the J gene lost 1 base, with 4 bases spanning the gap. The CDR3 sequence is 13 residues long. Germline values: CDR1 SGHDT, CDR2 YYEEEE. Written as DNA, the CDR3 is TGTGCCAGCAGCTTGGGACTCCAAGAGACCCAGTACTTC. This sequence encodes CASSLGLQETQYF.

The genes are TRBV27 and TRBJ2-7; tentatively, D is TRBD2 (5 bases). This CDR3 region has 16 residues. The germline V and J ends were trimmed by 3 bases and 0 bases, with 15 bases remaining between them. Germline lookup yields CDR1 MNHEY and CDR2 SMNVEV (reference sequence). The CDR3 reads CASSFKVEGPSYEQYF. In DNA, the CDR3 is TGTGCCAGCAGTTTTAAAGTCGAGGGCCCCTCCTACGAGCAGTACTTC.

This sequence joins TRBV9 and TRBJ1-4; no firm D call. Trimming pared 10 bases from V and 1 base from J, leaving 14 bases between. The CDR3 is made up of 14 amino acids. Germline loops: CDR1 SGDLS, CDR2 YYNGEE. The CDR3 reads CAGPPGRTNEKLFF. CDR3 DNA: TGTGCCGGTCCCCCAGGCAGAACTAATGAAAAACTGTTTTTT.

The chain joins TRBV4-1 to TRBJ2-3; D possibly corresponds to TRBD2 (5 bases). This CDR3 contains 17 residues. Trimming cost V 2 bases and J 2 bases, with 17 bases left between them. The V gene's germline CDR1 is MGHRA and CDR2 YSYEKL. The CDR3: CASSQRSDSYITDTQYF. In DNA, the CDR3 is TGCGCCAGCAGCCAAAGGTCGGACTCCTACATCACAGATACGCAGTATTTT.

This clone has just a few counts. The chain is built from TRBV5-1 and TRBJ2-3, with D possibly TRBD2 on 5 matching bases. The length of the CDR3 is 14 residues. Germline V gene data show CDR1 as SGHRS and CDR2 as YFSETQ. Trimming cost V 5 bases and J 0 bases, with 10 bases left between them. CDR3 residues: CASRSRESTDTQYF. DNA for the CDR3: TGCGCCAGCAGGTCTCGGGAAAGCACAGATACGCAGTATTTT.

J is TRBJ2-2 and V is TRBV18, with 7 bases lining up with TRBD1. Unmatched junction bases numbered 3, after V lost 2 bases and J lost 3 bases. CDR1 is KGHSH, CDR2 LQKENI, per germline. The CDR3 spans 15 residues. The CDR3 region has the DNA TGTGCCAGCTCACCATGGGACAGCGACACCGGGGAGCTGTTTTTT. Translating gives CASSPWDSDTGELFF. The full variable domain, with the rest looked up from reference TRBV18 and TRBJ2-2, is NAGVMQNPRHLVRRRGQEARLRCSPMKGHSHVYWYRQLPEEGLKFMVYLQKENIIDESGMPKERFSAEFPKEGPSILRIQQVVRGDSAAYFCASSPWDSDTGELFFGEGSRLTVL.

V usage is TRBV12-5 and J usage is TRBJ2-1; a possible D gene is TRBD1 (6 bases). The CDR3 contains 16 residues. Trimming pared 3 bases from V and 2 bases from J, leaving 14 bases between. In germline, CDR1 is LGHNT, CDR2 FRNRAP. The CDR3 reads CASGFSGTSAYNEQFF. The CDR3 nucleotides are TGTGCTAGTGGTTTTTCCGGGACATCCGCCTACAATGAGCAGTTCTTC. The variable domain in full, with the rest retrieved from reference TRBV12-5 and TRBJ2-1, is DARVTQTPRHKVTEMGQEVTMRCQPILGHNTVFWYRQTMMQGLELLAYFRNRAPLDDSGMPKDRFSAEMPDATLATLKIQPSEPRDSAVYFCASGFSGTSAYNEQFFGPGTRLTVL.

This clone was recorded only once. The chain uses TRBV27 and TRBJ2-7, with TRBD1 matching 9 bases. CDR1 and CDR2 from the germline V gene are MNHEY and SMNVEV (reference sequence). Losses at the gene ends were 6 bases for V and 0 bases for J; bases not matched to a gene: 6. The CDR3 is made up of 15 amino acids. The CDR3 protein is CASSLGQGTSYEQYF. The CDR3 nucleotides read TGTGCCAGCAGCCTCGGACAGGGGACCTCCTACGAGCAGTACTTC.

The rearrangement links TRBV4-2 to TRBJ2-1; D unresolved. Between the trimmed V and J ends, which lost 0 bases and 9 bases, there was a span of 9 bases. In germline, CDR1 is LGHNA, CDR2 YNFKEQ. The CDR3 is 13 amino acids. CDR3 loop: CASSQDTRSEQFF. CDR3 DNA sequence: TGTGCCAGCAGCCAAGATACTCGGTCTGAGCAGTTCTTC.

V usage is TRBV2 and J usage is TRBJ2-7; maybe TRBD1 (7 bases). Germline V CDR1 and CDR2: SNHLY, FYNNEI. V was shortened by 4 bases and J by 5 bases, with 15 bases between the two germline ends. This CDR3 has 14 amino acids. CDR3 amino acids: CASSASQGGHEQYF. DNA of the CDR3: TGTGCCAGCAGTGCCAGTCAGGGGGGCCACGAGCAGTACTTC.

The chain couples TRBV6-5 to TRBJ2-3; D possibly corresponds to TRBD1 (6 bases). V lost 0 bases to trimming and J lost 2 bases, with 12 bases between them. The CDR3 length is 16 residues. Germline V gene sequence: CDR1 MNHEY, CDR2 SVGAGI. Here the CDR3 DNA reads TGTGCCAGCAGTTACTCGAGGGGGTTTTCCACAGATACGCAGTATTTT. Protein: CASSYSRGFSTDTQYF.